This T cell receptor beta chain came from a study of blood T cell repertoires in COVID-19. Overall study: Both acute and convalescent COVID-19 samples were obtained from the United States, Italy and Spain. PBMCs, B-cell-depleted T cells, or T cells were the source of the cDNA or gDNA that made up the material.

Authors' processing steps: Counts of nucleated cells, estimated from reference gene primer amplification, were obtained. Sequencing was performed with immunoSEQ multiplex PCR; in TCRdb, only in-frame clones are kept and a portion is missing. V and J calls and clone size come straight from that table; D and trimming were deduced from the DNA. The sample contains 84,000 or so clones, nearly 85% of which appear only once. The sequencing sample was made of peripheral blood. The clonotype was recovered from a woman aged 80 or over with acute or convalescent COVID-19.

This chain's CDR3 is CASSYGSGGTYNEQFF. CDR3 DNA: TGTGCCAGCAGTTATGGTAGCGGGGGCACCTACAATGAGCAGTTCTTC. This chain joins TRBV6-2 or TRBV6-3 and TRBJ2-1; TRBD2 matches at 9 bases. The germline V gene has CDR1 MNHEY and CDR2 SVGEGT. J gave up 2 bases and V 3 bases, and 5 bases lay outside the gene matches. The CDR3 consists of 16 residues.